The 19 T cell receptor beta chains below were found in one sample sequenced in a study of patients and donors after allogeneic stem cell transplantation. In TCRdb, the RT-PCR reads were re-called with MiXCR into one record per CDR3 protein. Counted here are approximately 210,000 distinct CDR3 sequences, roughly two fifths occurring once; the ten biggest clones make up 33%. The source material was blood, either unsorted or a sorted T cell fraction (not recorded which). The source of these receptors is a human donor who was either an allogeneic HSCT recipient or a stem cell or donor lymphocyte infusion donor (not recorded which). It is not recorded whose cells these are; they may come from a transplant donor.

CDR3 in DNA: TGCGCCAGCAGCCATCTCATTGGGGGAATGAACACTGAAGCTTTCTTT. It specifies CASSHLIGGMNTEAFF. The chain recombines TRBV4-1 with TRBJ1-1, with a tentative D call TRBD1 (5 bases). Per germline, CDR1 MGHRA and CDR2 YSYEKL. V lost 3 bases to trimming and J lost 0 bases, with 14 bases between them. This CDR3 is built from 16 residues.

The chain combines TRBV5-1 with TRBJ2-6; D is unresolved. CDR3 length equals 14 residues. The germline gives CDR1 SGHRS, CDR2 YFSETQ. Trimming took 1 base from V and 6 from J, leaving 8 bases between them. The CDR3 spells CASSLLQEANVLTF. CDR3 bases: TGCGCCAGCAGCTTGCTACAAGAGGCCAACGTCCTGACTTTC. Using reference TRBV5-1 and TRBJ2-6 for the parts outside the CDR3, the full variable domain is KAGVTQTPRYLIKTRGQQVTLSCSPISGHRSVSWYQQTPGQGLQFLFEYFSETQRNKGNFPGRFSGRQFSNSRSEMNVSTLELGDSALYLCASSLLQEANVLTFGAGSRLTVL.

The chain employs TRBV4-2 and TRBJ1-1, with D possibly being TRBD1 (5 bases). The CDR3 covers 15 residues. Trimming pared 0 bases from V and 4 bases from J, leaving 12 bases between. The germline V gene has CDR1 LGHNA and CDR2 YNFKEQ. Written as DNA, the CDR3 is TGTGCCAGCAGCCAAGATGCGACAGCGGGCACTGAAGCTTTCTTT. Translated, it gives CASSQDATAGTEAFF.

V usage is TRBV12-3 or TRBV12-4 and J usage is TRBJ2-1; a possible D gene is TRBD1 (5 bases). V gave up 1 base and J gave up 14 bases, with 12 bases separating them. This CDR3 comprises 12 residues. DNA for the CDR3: TGTGCCAGCAGTTTAGGTGGGCAGGGAAAGTTCTTC. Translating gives CASSLGGQGKFF.

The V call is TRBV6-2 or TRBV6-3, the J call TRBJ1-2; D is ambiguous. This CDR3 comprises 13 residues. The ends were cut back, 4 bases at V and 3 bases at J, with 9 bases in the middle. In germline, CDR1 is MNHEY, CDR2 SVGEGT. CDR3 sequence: CASSSGRDYGYTF. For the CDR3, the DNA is TGTGCCAGCAGTTCCGGACGGGACTATGGCTACACCTTC.

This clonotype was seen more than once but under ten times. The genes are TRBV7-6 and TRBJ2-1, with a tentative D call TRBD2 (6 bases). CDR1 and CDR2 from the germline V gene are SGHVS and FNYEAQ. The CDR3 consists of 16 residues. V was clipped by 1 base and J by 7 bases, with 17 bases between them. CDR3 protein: CASSLDGTSRTNEQFF. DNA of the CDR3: TGTGCCAGCAGCTTAGACGGAACTAGCCGTACGAATGAGCAGTTCTTC.

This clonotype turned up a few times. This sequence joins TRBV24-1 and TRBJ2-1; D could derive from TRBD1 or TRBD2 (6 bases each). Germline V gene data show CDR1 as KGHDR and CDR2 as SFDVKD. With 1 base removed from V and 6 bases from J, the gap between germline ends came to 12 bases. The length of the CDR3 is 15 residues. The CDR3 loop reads CATSDFPGGLNEQFF. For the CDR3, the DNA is TGTGCCACCAGTGATTTTCCTGGGGGGCTCAATGAGCAGTTCTTC.

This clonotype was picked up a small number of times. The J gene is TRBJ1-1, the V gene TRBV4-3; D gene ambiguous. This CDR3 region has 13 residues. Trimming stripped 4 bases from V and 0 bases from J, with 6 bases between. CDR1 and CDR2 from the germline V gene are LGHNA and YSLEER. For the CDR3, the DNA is TGCGCCAGCAGCCGATACGTGAACACTGAAGCTTTCTTT. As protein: CASSRYVNTEAFF.

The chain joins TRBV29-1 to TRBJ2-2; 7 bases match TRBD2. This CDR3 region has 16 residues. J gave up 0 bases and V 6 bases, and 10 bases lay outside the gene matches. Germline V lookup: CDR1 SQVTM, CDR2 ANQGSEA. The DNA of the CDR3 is TGCAGCGTCTCGACTAGCCGGAATTCGAACACCGGGGAGCTGTTTTTT. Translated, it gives CSVSTSRNSNTGELFF.

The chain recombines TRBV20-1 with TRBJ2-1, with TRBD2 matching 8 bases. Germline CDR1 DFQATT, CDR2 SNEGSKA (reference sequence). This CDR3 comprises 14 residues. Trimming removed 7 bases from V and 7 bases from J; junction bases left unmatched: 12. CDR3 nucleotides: TGCAGTGTTGATCGGGTGGCGGGGGGAAATGAGCAGTTCTTC. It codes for CSVDRVAGGNEQFF.

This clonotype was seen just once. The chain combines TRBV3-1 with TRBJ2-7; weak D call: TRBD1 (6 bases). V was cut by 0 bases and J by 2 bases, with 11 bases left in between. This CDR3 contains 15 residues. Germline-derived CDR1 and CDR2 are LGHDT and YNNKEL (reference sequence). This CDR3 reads CASSQDRGFPYEQYF. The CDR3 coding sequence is TGTGCCAGCAGCCAAGACAGGGGATTCCCCTACGAGCAGTACTTC.

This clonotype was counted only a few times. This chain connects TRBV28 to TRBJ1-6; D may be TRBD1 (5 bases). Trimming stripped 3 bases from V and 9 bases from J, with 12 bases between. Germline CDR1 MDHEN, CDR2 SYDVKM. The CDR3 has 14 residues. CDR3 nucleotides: TGTGCCAGCAGTTTTGGGGGAGACGGTTCACCCCTCCACTTT. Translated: CASSFGGDGSPLHF.

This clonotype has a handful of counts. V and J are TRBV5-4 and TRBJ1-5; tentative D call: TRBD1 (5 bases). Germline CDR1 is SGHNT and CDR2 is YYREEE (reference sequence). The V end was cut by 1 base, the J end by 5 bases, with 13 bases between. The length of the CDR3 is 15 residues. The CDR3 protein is CASSLSPGTYQPQHF. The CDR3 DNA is TGTGCCAGCAGCTTGTCTCCAGGGACCTATCAGCCCCAGCATTTT.

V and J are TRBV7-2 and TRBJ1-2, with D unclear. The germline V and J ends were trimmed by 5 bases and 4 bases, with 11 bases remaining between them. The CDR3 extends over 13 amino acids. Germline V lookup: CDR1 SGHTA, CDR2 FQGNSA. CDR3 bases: TGTGCCAGCAGCACGAGACGGGCCTATGGCTACACCTTC. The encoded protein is CASSTRRAYGYTF.

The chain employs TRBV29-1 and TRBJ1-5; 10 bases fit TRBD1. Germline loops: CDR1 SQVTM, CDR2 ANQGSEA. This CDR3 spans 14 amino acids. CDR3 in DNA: TGCAGTGACCCCGACAGGGGGCCGGATCAGCCCCAGCATTTT. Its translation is CSDPDRGPDQPQHF.

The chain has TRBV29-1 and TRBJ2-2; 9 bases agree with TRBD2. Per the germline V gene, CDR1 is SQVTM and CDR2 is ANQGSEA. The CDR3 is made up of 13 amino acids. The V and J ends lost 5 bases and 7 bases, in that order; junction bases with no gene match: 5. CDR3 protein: CSVPGTSFGELFF. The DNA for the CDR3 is TGCAGCGTTCCCGGGACTAGCTTCGGGGAGCTGTTTTTT.

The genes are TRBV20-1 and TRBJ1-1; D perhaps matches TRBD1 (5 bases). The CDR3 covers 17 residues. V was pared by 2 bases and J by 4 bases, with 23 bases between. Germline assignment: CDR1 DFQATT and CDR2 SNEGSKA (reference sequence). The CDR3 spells CSARPPDRSQRGTEAFF. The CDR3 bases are TGCAGTGCTAGACCCCCCGACAGATCCCAGAGGGGCACTGAAGCTTTCTTT.

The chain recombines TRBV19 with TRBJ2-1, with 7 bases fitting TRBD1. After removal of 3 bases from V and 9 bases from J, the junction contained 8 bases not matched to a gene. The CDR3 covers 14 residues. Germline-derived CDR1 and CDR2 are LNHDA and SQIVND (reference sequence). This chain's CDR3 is CASSIRAQGSEQFF. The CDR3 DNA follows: TGTGCCAGTAGTATCAGAGCACAGGGGTCTGAGCAGTTCTTC.

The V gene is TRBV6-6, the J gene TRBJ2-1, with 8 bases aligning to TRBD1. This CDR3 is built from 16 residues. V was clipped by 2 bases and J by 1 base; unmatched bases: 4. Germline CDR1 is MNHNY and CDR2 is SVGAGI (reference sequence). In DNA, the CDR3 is TGTGCCAGCAGTTACCTCCGGACAGGGTCCTACAATGAGCAGTTCTTC. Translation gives CASSYLRTGSYNEQFF.